Below are 18 T cell receptor beta chains sequenced from a single sample in a study of cytomegalovirus exposure and HLA in healthy donors. PCR amplification relied on 60 Vbeta primers (plus 13 Jbeta primers). Assay: immunoSEQ multiplex PCR; the TCRdb copy retains only in-frame clones and omits some. The sample yields about 190,000 clones, of which the top ten take up more than 0.75%. The material sequenced was PBMCs. The receptors were sampled from a woman in her twenties or thirties in good health and CMV-seropositive.

The CDR3 coding sequence is TGCAGCGTTGAAGATGCCCCCTTAGCCGAGCAGTACTTC. As protein: CSVEDAPLAEQYF. The chain couples TRBV29-1 to TRBJ2-5; no definite D call. Near its end, the DNA agrees better with TRBJ2-7, so the J call may be wrong. The germline V gene encodes CDR1 SQVTM and CDR2 ANQGSEA. The CDR3 length is 13 residues.

This chain links TRBV4-1 with TRBJ2-2, with 8 bases lining up with TRBD2. Losses at the gene ends were 0 bases for V and 5 bases for J; bases not matched to a gene: 11. This CDR3 comprises 18 residues. CDR1 and CDR2 (germline): MGHRA, YSYEKL. The CDR3 spells CASSQDRANGGATGELFF. Written as DNA, the CDR3 is TGCGCCAGCAGCCAAGATCGGGCTAACGGGGGGGCAACCGGGGAGCTGTTTTTT.

This sequence joins TRBV5-4 and TRBJ2-3; the D gene is possibly TRBD2 (5 bases). Per germline, CDR1 SGHNT and CDR2 YYREEE (reference sequence). Between the trimmed V and J ends, which lost 4 bases and 2 bases, there was a span of 11 bases. The CDR3 extends over 14 amino acids. The CDR3 spells CASSHPGSTDTQYF. In DNA, the CDR3 is TGTGCCAGCAGCCATCCGGGATCCACAGATACGCAGTATTTT.

This chain uses TRBV5-8 with TRBJ1-4; TRBD1 matches at 7 bases. Germline CDR1 and CDR2: SGHTS and YDEGEE. The J segment lost 3 bases and the V segment lost 5 bases, leaving 7 bases of the junction unmatched. The CDR3 runs 15 residues. The CDR3 nucleotides read TGTGCCAGCAGTATAACAGGGGATCCTAATGAAAAACTGTTTTTT. It translates to CASSITGDPNEKLFF.

The chain carries TRBV7-6 and TRBJ2-1; D ambiguous. This CDR3 spans 13 amino acids. V was cut by 3 bases and J by 3 bases, with 6 bases left in between. CDR1 and CDR2 from the germline V gene are SGHVS and FNYEAQ. The CDR3 region is CASSFSGYNEQFF. The CDR3 DNA is TGTGCCAGCAGCTTTTCCGGCTACAATGAGCAGTTCTTC.

The rearrangement joins TRBV10-3 to TRBJ2-3; TRBD2 aligns across 7 bases. This CDR3 contains 12 residues. Germline lookup yields CDR1 ENHRY and CDR2 SYGVKD. Trimming took 8 bases from V and 5 from J; bases not matched to a gene: 4. CDR3 protein: CAIVGEGDTQYF. DNA for the CDR3: TGTGCCATCGTCGGGGAGGGAGATACGCAGTATTTT.

The chain combines TRBV5-1 with TRBJ1-1; 7 bases line up with TRBD1. The V gene end was trimmed by 3 bases and the J gene end by 0 bases; junction bases not matched to a gene: 2. The CDR3 is made up of 14 amino acids. The germline V gene encodes CDR1 SGHRS and CDR2 YFSETQ. CDR3 amino acids: CASSWDSLNTEAFF. The CDR3 DNA is TGCGCCAGCAGCTGGGACAGTCTGAACACTGAAGCTTTCTTT.

This chain joins TRBV5-1 and TRBJ2-1, with 9 bases matching TRBD1. This CDR3 comprises 15 residues. Germline V lookup: CDR1 SGHRS, CDR2 YFSETQ. J gave up 2 bases and V 5 bases, and 5 bases lay outside the gene matches. The CDR3 DNA is TGCGCCAGCAGTTCCGGGACAGGGACCTACAATGAGCAGTTCTTC. Protein sequence: CASSSGTGTYNEQFF.

The J gene is TRBJ1-4, the V gene TRBV30; D is unclear. The CDR3 sequence is 11 residues long. V was pared by 2 bases and J by 8 bases, with 6 bases between. Germline V gene sequence: CDR1 GTSNPN, CDR2 SVGIG (reference sequence). The CDR3 DNA sequence: TGTGCCTGGAGTACGAGGGAAAAACTGTTTTTT. As protein: CAWSTREKLFF.

CDR3 in DNA: TGTGCCTGGAGGATCGCGGGAGGTACCTACGAGCAGTACTTC. It codes for CAWRIAGGTYEQYF. This chain connects TRBV30 to TRBJ2-7; 8 bases agree with TRBD2. The CDR3 consists of 14 residues. In germline, CDR1 is GTSNPN, CDR2 SVGIG (reference sequence). The V gene end was trimmed by 3 bases and the J gene end by 2 bases; junction bases not matched to a gene: 6.

The V and J genes are TRBV11-2 and TRBJ1-6; TRBD1 is a possible D gene (5 bases). This CDR3 has 13 residues. CDR1 and CDR2 (germline): SGHAT, FQNNGV. V lost 0 bases to trimming and J lost 9 bases, with 6 bases between them. The DNA for the CDR3 is TGTGCCAGCAGCTTAGATCAGGGTTCACCCCTCCACTTT. This gives the protein CASSLDQGSPLHF.

The chain links TRBV10-1 to TRBJ2-3; weak D call: TRBD2 (5 bases). Trimming took 0 bases from V and 5 from J, leaving 21 bases between them. Germline V gene lookup returns CDR1 WNHNN and CDR2 SYGVQD (reference sequence). This CDR3 is built from 18 residues. CDR3 DNA: TGCGCCAGCAGTGAGTCGAAAGGACTTACCCCTACCCGAGATACGCAGTATTTT. It yields the protein CASSESKGLTPTRDTQYF.

J is TRBJ2-5 and V is TRBV19; 8 bases align to TRBD2. V was clipped by 3 bases and J by 1 base; unmatched bases: 4. Germline loops: CDR1 LNHDA, CDR2 SQIVND (reference sequence). This CDR3 is built from 15 residues. DNA for the CDR3: TGTGCCAGTAGTATCGGCGGGGGGCTCCAAGAGACCCAGTACTTC. Amino acid sequence: CASSIGGGLQETQYF.

The chain combines TRBV4-1 with TRBJ2-3; TRBD2 aligns across 7 bases. J lost 0 bases, V lost 1 base, and 7 bases had no gene match. Germline CDR1 is MGHRA and CDR2 is YSYEKL. The CDR3 is made up of 17 amino acids. The CDR3 sequence is CASSQAGGAGSTDTQYF. DNA for the CDR3: TGCGCCAGCAGCCAAGCAGGAGGAGCGGGGAGCACAGATACGCAGTATTTT.

The chain is built from TRBV6-5 and TRBJ2-5; D not certain. With 5 bases removed from V and 1 base from J, the gap between germline ends came to 8 bases. CDR1 and CDR2 (germline): MNHEY, SVGAGI. The CDR3 extends over 13 amino acids. The CDR3 here is CASSPPGQETQYF. DNA of the CDR3: TGTGCCAGCAGTCCCCCAGGCCAAGAGACCCAGTACTTC.

In nucleotides, the CDR3 is TGTGCCAGCAGCGGAATAGCGGGACCACAAGAGACCCAGTACTTC. As protein: CASSGIAGPQETQYF. The chain recombines TRBV2 with TRBJ2-5, with TRBD2 identical over 8 bases. J gave up 2 bases and V 6 bases, and 8 bases lay outside the gene matches. In germline, CDR1 is SNHLY, CDR2 FYNNEI. This CDR3 contains 15 residues. The entire variable domain, with the rest obtained from reference TRBV2 and TRBJ2-5, is as follows: EPEVTQTPSHQVTQMGQEVILRCVPISNHLYFYWYRQILGQKVEFLVSFYNNEISEKSEIFDDQFSVERPDGSNFTLKIRSTKLEDSAMYFCASSGIAGPQETQYFGPGTRLLVL.

This chain uses TRBV5-4 with TRBJ2-7; 10 nucleotides agree with TRBD2. The V segment lost 4 bases and the J segment 2 bases; nucleotides outside the gene matches: 9. From germline, CDR1 is SGHNT and CDR2 YYREEE (reference sequence). CDR3 length: 16 amino acids. The CDR3 DNA sequence: TGTGCCAGCAGCCCGTGGACTAGCGGAACCACCTACGAGCAGTACTTC. This translates into CASSPWTSGTTYEQYF.

The chain carries TRBV7-9 and TRBJ1-5, with D uncertain. This CDR3 is built from 17 residues. The germline V gene encodes CDR1 SEHNR and CDR2 FQNEAQ (reference sequence). Trimming took off 5 bases at V and 0 bases at J, with 17 bases between the two ends. CDR3 amino acids: CASSPAAGLGSNQPQHF. CDR3 sequence (DNA): TGTGCCAGCAGCCCCGCGGCGGGGTTGGGTAGCAATCAGCCCCAGCATTTT.